The rows below give T cell receptor beta chains drawn from one sample of a study of OX40 agonist ivuxolimab in advanced cancers. The method was immunoSEQ multiplex PCR; TCRdb's version includes in-frame clones alone and lacks a portion of them. The sample lists tens of thousands of clones; around 85% were seen once. The sequences come from CD4+ or CD8+ T cells sorted from blood, collected in a trial of the OX40 agonist ivuxolimab. These receptors were obtained from an adult with an advanced solid tumor such as melanoma, head and neck, liver or kidney cancer. The CDR3 runs from the conserved cysteine through the conserved F or W. D genes are given only for firm matches. Part of the rows lack a size; the others show once, few, many or a class for expanded clones.

>TRBJ2-3|-|TRBD1|TRBV7-9
TGTGCCAGCAGCTCGGGACAGTCTAGCACAGATACGCAGTATTTT
CASSSGQSSTDTQYF
>TRBJ2-7|-|-|TRBV5-6
TGTGCCAGCAGAGAACAGGGTTCCCTCTCCTACGAGCAGTACTTC
CASREQGSLSYEQYF
>TRBJ1-4|-|TRBD1|TRBV19
TGTGCCAGTAGTATGGCGGACAGGGGTATGCGAGCTAATGAAAAACTGTTTTTT
CASSMADRGMRANEKLFF
>TRBJ2-1|-|-|TRBV11-2
TGTGCCAGCAGCGTAATGGGACCTCAAAGCTCCTACAATGAGCAGTTCTTC
CASSVMGPQSSYNEQFF
>TRBJ1-1|-|-|TRBV30
TGTGCCTGGAGTGTACGCAGGAACACTGAAGCTTTCTTT
CAWSVRRNTEAFF
>TRBJ2-1|-|-|TRBV11-3
TGTGCCAGCAGCTTCGGGCTTATCAATGAGCAGTTCTTC
CASSFGLINEQFF
>TRBJ2-2|-|TRBD1|TRBV7-2
TGTGCCAGCAGCCCGGGGGACAGGGTCGCCGGGGAGCTGTTTTTT
CASSPGDRVAGELFF
>TRBJ1-2|few|-|TRBV2
TGTGCCAGTTCGGAGGGACACCCAGTCGATGGCTACACCTTC
CASSEGHPVDGYTF
>TRBJ2-7|once|TRBD2|TRBV28
TGTGCCAGCAGAGCTGGCGGGAGGGACGACTGGTACTTC
CASRAGGRDDWYF
>TRBJ2-3|-|-|TRBV2
TGTGCCAGTTCTACCGAGGAAGATACGCAGTATTTT
CASSTEEDTQYF
>TRBJ2-3|-|TRBD1|TRBV4-3
TGCGCCAGCAGCCGGACAGGGGATGCCTCTGATACGCAGTATTTT
CASSRTGDASDTQYF
>TRBJ1-1|-|-|TRBV28
TGTGCCAGCAGTCTTGAGTTCCGGACAGCCGATGCTAACACTGAAGCTTTCTTT
CASSLEFRTADANTEAFF
>TRBJ2-7|-|-|TRBV5-1
TGCGCCAGCAGCCCGGGACGTCGCTACGAGCAGTACTTC
CASSPGRRYEQYF
>TRBJ2-1|-|TRBD1|TRBV5-1
TGCGCCAGCAGCTTCCGGGACAGGGGGCGGAATGAGCAGTTCTTC
CASSFRDRGRNEQFF
>TRBJ2-3|-|TRBD2|TRBV5-4
TGTGCCAGCAGCCCGCTAGCGGGAGGAGCCACAGATACGCAGTATTTT
CASSPLAGGATDTQYF
>TRBJ1-5|-|-|TRBV30
TGTGCCTGGAGTAATAGTCCCCAGCATTTT
CAWSNSPQHF
>TRBJ2-7|-|-|TRBV14
TGTGCCAGCAGCCAAGTCAGGTGGGCAGGCTACGAGCAGTACTTC
CASSQVRWAGYEQYF